These T cell receptor beta chains were read from a single sample in a study of T cell repertoires in cytomegalovirus infection. Via MiXCR, TCRdb re-called the reads, giving one row per CDR3 protein. The repertoire holds around 530,000 distinct CDR3 sequences, with around 27% as singletons. What was sequenced was PBMCs. Receptors were obtained from a human donor in good health (CMV status not recorded). Some clones in this sample may be carry-over from other donors' samples. CDR3s include the opening cysteine and the closing phenylalanine or tryptophan. Fields, in order: D gene, clone size, J gene, V gene, CDR3 DNA, CDR3 protein. A D gene is named only where the DNA matches it firmly. The size entry is marked missing in some rows and otherwise reads once, few, many or a size class.

>TRBD2|many|TRBJ2-1|TRBV7-2
TGTGCCAGCAGCTTTAGCGGGAGGGGTAACTACAATGAGCAGTTCTTC
CASSFSGRGNYNEQFF
>NA|NA|TRBJ1-5|TRBV28
TGTGCCAGCCTCGCTCCACTGGGAGCTCAGCCCCAGCATTTT
CASLAPLGAQPQHF
>TRBD2|medium-sized|TRBJ2-5|TRBV7-2
TGTGCCAGCAGCTCTAAAGCGGGAGGGAAAGAGACCCAGTACTTC
CASSSKAGGKETQYF
>NA|NA|TRBJ1-2|TRBV28
TGTGCCAGCAGTTTATTAGGCGAGGGGAACTATGGCTACACCTTC
CASSLLGEGNYGYTF
>NA|many|TRBJ1-1|TRBV7-8
TGTGCCAGCAGCTTAGCCACAAGCACTGAAGCTTTCTTT
CASSLATSTEAFF
>NA|many|TRBJ2-4|TRBV7-2
TGTGCCAGCAGCCCAGCCCCCCAGGGAAACATTCAGTACTTC
CASSPAPQGNIQYF
>TRBD1|NA|TRBJ2-7|TRBV5-1
TGCGCCAGCAGCTTGGGACAGGGAATATATTCCTACGAGCAGTACTTC
CASSLGQGIYSYEQYF
>NA|NA|TRBJ2-1|TRBV23-1
TGCGCCAGCAGTCAATCCCCCCATTTTCGCAGAATTCTCTTC
CASSQSPHFRRILF
>NA|many|TRBJ2-3|TRBV7-2
TGTGCCAGCAGCTGGAGCACAGATACGCAGTATTTT
CASSWSTDTQYF
>TRBD2|few|TRBJ2-5|TRBV29-1
TGCAGCGTCGCTTTGTCCGGGAGGAGGGAGACCCAGTACTTC
CSVALSGRRETQYF
>TRBD1|many|TRBJ2-3|TRBV7-2
TGTGCCAGCAGCTTAGGGACAGGGTGGGCGACAGATACGCAGTATTTT
CASSLGTGWATDTQYF
>NA|NA|TRBJ1-2|TRBV6-1
TGTGCCAGCAGACGCCAGGGAGAAGGAGGCTACACCTTC
CASRRQGEGGYTF
>NA|NA|TRBJ1-4|TRBV4-1
TGCGCCAGCAGACGCCCTAATGAAAAACTGTTTTTT
CASRRPNEKLFF
>TRBD1|NA|TRBJ1-2|TRBV7-9
TGTGCCAGCAGCTTAGCGAGGGGACAGGGGGACTATGGCTACACCTTC
CASSLARGQGDYGYTF
>TRBD2|many|TRBJ2-5|TRBV7-8
TGTGCCAGCAGTAAACTAGCGGGAGGGTCGGAGACCCAGTACTTC
CASSKLAGGSETQYF
>NA|NA|TRBJ2-2|TRBV7-9
TGTGCCAGCAGCTTCCCGGGACCGAACACCGGGGAGCTGTTTTTT
CASSFPGPNTGELFF
>NA|NA|TRBJ2-7|TRBV4-1
TGCGCCAGCAGCCAAGGGTTGGGCAGGAGCTCCTACGAGCAGTACTTC
CASSQGLGRSSYEQYF
>TRBD2|many|TRBJ2-1|TRBV7-9
TGTGCCAGTACCGGGGGGGCCGGTTATGAGCAGTTCTTC
CASTGGAGYEQFF
>NA|few|TRBJ2-1|TRBV4-3
TGCGCCAGCAGCCACGCCGCGTGGGTGTGGATAACATATGAGCAGTTCTTC
CASSHAAWVWITYEQFF
>NA|many|TRBJ1-5|TRBV7-8
TGTGCCAGCAGCCACACAGGAGCCGGGACGGGTTGGCAGCCCCAGCATTTT
CASSHTGAGTGWQPQHF
>TRBD1|NA|TRBJ2-3|TRBV7-9
TGTGCCAGCAGCCCCGGACAGGAGGATACGCAGTATTTT
CASSPGQEDTQYF
>TRBD2|NA|TRBJ2-2|TRBV7-3
TGTGCCAGCAGCTCAAGACTAGCGGGGGCTAACACCGGGGAGCTGTTTTTT
CASSSRLAGANTGELFF
>NA|many|TRBJ1-4|TRBV28
TGTGCCAGCAGCCCGTCCAGTTATGAAAAACTGTTTTTT
CASSPSSYEKLFF
>NA|many|TRBJ2-3|TRBV7-2
TGTGCCAGCAGCCGGCGGGTCGATAAATTAGATACGCAGTATTTT
CASSRRVDKLDTQYF
>NA|once|TRBJ1-1|TRBV19
TGTGCCAGTAGTATAGGGTGGGGCCTTGAAGCTTTCTTT
CASSIGWGLEAFF
>NA|NA|TRBJ2-2|TRBV7-7
TGTGCCAGCAGCCCGTCCTGGAACACCGGGGAGCTGTTTTTT
CASSPSWNTGELFF
>NA|few|TRBJ2-2|TRBV25-1
TGTGCCAGCAGTCCTGCGGTCGGACAGTATACCGGGGAGCTGTTTTTT
CASSPAVGQYTGELFF
>NA|few|TRBJ1-5|TRBV25-1
TGTGCCAGCAGTGACTCCGTCCGGACCTCCCCCCAGCATTTT
CASSDSVRTSPQHF
>TRBD2|few|TRBJ2-1|TRBV6-1
TGTGCCAGCAGTACCCCGGGACTAGCGCAGTACAATGAGCAGTTCTTC
CASSTPGLAQYNEQFF
>NA|NA|TRBJ1-1|TRBV20-1
TGCAGTGCTAGACCATGGACCGTCACGAACACTGAAGCTTTCTTT
CSARPWTVTNTEAFF
>TRBD2|once|TRBJ2-1|TRBV15
TGTGCCACCAGCAGACCACTAGCGGGGTACAATGAGCAGTTCTTC
CATSRPLAGYNEQFF
>NA|few|TRBJ1-2|TRBV7-8
TGTGCCAGCAGCTTAGGGAGTTATACTAACTATGGCTACACCTTC
CASSLGSYTNYGYTF
>NA|NA|TRBJ1-5|TRBV7-6
TGTGCCAGCAGCTTAACAGGAGCTACCAATCAGCCCCAGCATTTT
CASSLTGATNQPQHF
>TRBD2|few|TRBJ2-1|TRBV6-5
TGTGCCAGCAGAACCCTCGCGGGAGGGAATCCGGCCGAGTTCTTC
CASRTLAGGNPAEFF
>NA|NA|TRBJ1-3|TRBV7-2
TGTGCCAGCAGCTTAGCCGGGACCCACTCTGGAAACACCATATATTTT
CASSLAGTHSGNTIYF
>TRBD2|few|TRBJ2-3|TRBV7-2
TGTGCCGGGACGCTAGCGGGCAGCACAGATACGCAGTATTTT
CAGTLAGSTDTQYF
>NA|NA|TRBJ2-7|TRBV6-1
TGTGCCAGCAGTCCTTTACCCCACTGGAGCTCCTACGAGCAGTACTTC
CASSPLPHWSSYEQYF
>TRBD1|NA|TRBJ2-5|TRBV24-1
TGTGCCACCAGTGTCGGCCAGGGGGCCGTCATGGAGACCCAGTACTTC
CATSVGQGAVMETQYF
>NA|few|TRBJ2-7|TRBV7-6
TGTGCCAGCAGCTTACCTATCTCCTACGAGCAGTACTTC
CASSLPISYEQYF
>TRBD2|NA|TRBJ2-1|TRBV20-1
TGCAGTGCTAGAGAGAGCGGGAGGGCCTACAATGAGCAGTTCTTC
CSARESGRAYNEQFF
>TRBD1|few|TRBJ1-5|TRBV10-3
TGTGCCACCCGGGACAGGACCTCCGGGGGGAATCAGCCCCAGCATTTT
CATRDRTSGGNQPQHF
>NA|few|TRBJ1-1|TRBV6-1
TGTGCCAGCAGCCCCCGAGGGAGTCACACTGAAGCTTTCTTT
CASSPRGSHTEAFF
>NA|NA|TRBJ1-5|TRBV6-6
TGTGCCAGCAAAGTACCCAATCAGCCCCAGCATTTT
CASKVPNQPQHF
>TRBD2|NA|TRBJ2-1|TRBV20-1
TGCAGTGCCGGGGGGCTAGCGGGTCACGCACGCTCCTACAATGAGCAGTTCTTC
CSAGGLAGHARSYNEQFF
>TRBD2|few|TRBJ2-3|TRBV14
TGTGCCAGCAGCCTAGCGGGAGCGGGCCCAGATACGCAGTATTTT
CASSLAGAGPDTQYF
>NA|NA|TRBJ2-5|TRBV24-1
TGTGCCACCAGTGATCGGCGGGGGGATGGACAGGGCGCAAAAGAGACCCAGTACTTC
CATSDRRGDGQGAKETQYF
>TRBD1|many|TRBJ1-5|TRBV7-2
TGTGCCAGCAGCTTGGGGCCAGGGGGTCAGCCCCAGCATTTT
CASSLGPGGQPQHF
>NA|NA|TRBJ2-3|TRBV20-1
TGCAGTGCTTGTACAGAGACAGATACGCAGTATTTT
CSACTETDTQYF
>NA|NA|TRBJ2-3|TRBV7-2
TGTGCCAGCAGCTTAAAAGGTCAATATACGCAGTATTTT
CASSLKGQYTQYF
>NA|few|TRBJ2-7|TRBV15
TGTGCCACCAGCAGAGGGGACATCTCCTACGAGCAGTACTTC
CATSRGDISYEQYF
>NA|few|TRBJ1-5|TRBV6-2/TRBV6-3
TGTGCCAGCAGCTCTTTTGATGGGGCCGATCAGCCCCAGCATTTT
CASSSFDGADQPQHF
>TRBD2|NA|TRBJ2-2|TRBV5-1
TGCGCCAGCAGCTTTTGGACTAGCGGGAGCACCGGGGAGCTGTTTTTT
CASSFWTSGSTGELFF
>NA|many|TRBJ2-2|TRBV7-2
TGTGCCAGCAGCTTATACGGGAGAGAAACCGGGGAGCTGTTTTTT
CASSLYGRETGELFF
>NA|many|TRBJ2-7|TRBV7-2
TGTGCCAGCAGCTTGGGGGTCTCCTACGAGCAGTACTTC
CASSLGVSYEQYF
>TRBD2|NA|TRBJ2-7|TRBV5-6
TGTGCCAGCAGCTTCCGGACTAGCGGTTACTCCTACGAGCAGTACTTC
CASSFRTSGYSYEQYF
>NA|NA|TRBJ2-5|TRBV15
TGTGCCACCAGCACAACTCTCGGGATCCAAGAGACCCAGTACTTC
CATSTTLGIQETQYF
>NA|many|TRBJ2-7|TRBV7-8
TGTGCCAGCAGCTTAGGTTTCGTGGGTTACGAGCAGTACTTC
CASSLGFVGYEQYF